The sequence of this T cell receptor beta chain was determined in a study of CD8+ T cells in alopecia areata. Germline V CDR1 and CDR2: SQVTM, ANQGSEA. The CDR3 runs 13 residues. Trimming took 8 bases from V and 1 from J, leaving 14 bases between them. Described treatment: oral pan-JAK inhibitor, 5-10 mg twice daily. Isolated RNA was reverse transcribed into cDNA used as the sequencing template. Data came from immunoSEQ multiplex PCR; TCRdb stores just in-frame clones and leaves some out. The sample shows approximately 210,000 clones, over 55% of them seen only once. The sample consisted of CD4+ T cells sorted from blood, taken at week 24, from a patient treated with tofacitinib. The chain employs TRBV29-1 and TRBJ1-1, with TRBD1 as a possible D gene (5 bases). The receptor was isolated from a human donor with alopecia areata. The CDR3 sequence: CSSVVGTNTEAFF. The CDR3 coding sequence is TGCAGCTCTGTGGTCGGGACGAACACTGAAGCTTTCTTT.